These 21 T cell receptor beta chains were sequenced from one sample in a study of graft-versus-host responses after intestinal transplantation. The method was immunoSEQ multiplex PCR; TCRdb's version includes in-frame clones alone and lacks a portion of them. The table includes 45,000 or so clones, roughly 91% detected once. This material consisted of PBMCs, taken 524 days after transplant. Source of these receptors: a human patient who received an intestinal transplant, so some T cells may come from the graft donor.

The rearrangement joins TRBV5-1 to TRBJ1-6; D gene ambiguous. The germline V and J ends were trimmed by 1 base and 9 bases, with 8 bases remaining between them. Germline loops: CDR1 SGHRS, CDR2 YFSETQ. The CDR3 totals 13 residues. CDR3 DNA: TGCGCCAGCAGCTTGTCTGTGCGTTCACCCCTCCACTTT. It codes for CASSLSVRSPLHF.

The rearrangement joins TRBV11-2 to TRBJ2-3, with TRBD2 matching 13 bases. V lost 6 bases to trimming and J lost 5 bases; unmatched junction nucleotides: 8. Germline values: CDR1 SGHAT, CDR2 FQNNGV. The CDR3 has 16 amino acids. The CDR3 protein is CASSRKLAGGVDTQYF. The DNA of the CDR3 is TGTGCCAGCAGTCGAAAACTAGCGGGAGGGGTAGATACGCAGTATTTT.

The gene calls are TRBV11-2 and TRBJ2-1; 7 nucleotides agree with TRBD2. The V segment lost 5 bases and the J segment 0 bases; nucleotides outside the gene matches: 4. CDR3 length: 15 residues. Germline lookup yields CDR1 SGHAT and CDR2 FQNNGV. CDR3 DNA: TGTGCCAGCAGCGCTAGCGGTAGCTCCTACAATGAGCAGTTCTTC. Amino acid sequence: CASSASGSSYNEQFF.

The chain couples TRBV28 to TRBJ1-4, with a possible D match to TRBD1 (6 bases). V was trimmed by 5 bases and J by 2 bases, leaving 12 bases between them. The CDR3 length is 15 residues. Germline loops: CDR1 MDHEN, CDR2 SYDVKM. CDR3 protein: CASSPWTATNEKLFF. CDR3 nucleotide sequence: TGTGCCAGCAGTCCTTGGACAGCGACTAATGAAAAACTGTTTTTT.

The chain combines TRBV14 with TRBJ1-6; perhaps TRBD1 as D (6 bases). Trimming took off 3 bases at V and 4 bases at J, with 7 bases between the two ends. The CDR3 is made up of 14 amino acids. Germline V gives CDR1 SGHDN, CDR2 FVKESK. This CDR3 is CASSHRGYNSPLHF. The CDR3 DNA reads as TGTGCCAGCAGCCATAGGGGGTATAATTCACCCCTCCACTTT.

The chain is built from TRBV7-2 and TRBJ2-3, with D hard to call. Trimming stripped 2 bases from V and 0 bases from J, with 9 bases between. This CDR3 has 15 amino acids. CDR1 SGHTA and CDR2 FQGNSA come from the germline V gene. CDR3 coding DNA: TGTGCCAGCAGCTTAAACGGAGCGAGCACAGATACGCAGTATTTT. It translates to CASSLNGASTDTQYF.

This chain connects TRBV5-6 to TRBJ1-2, with D possibly being TRBD1 (5 bases). The CDR3 runs to 15 residues. Germline V gene sequence: CDR1 SGHDT, CDR2 YYEEEE. Deletions cut 5 bases from V and 3 bases from J, with 17 bases between. As DNA, the CDR3 is TGTGCCAGCAGGTTTCAAGGGGATATCGACTATGGCTACACCTTC. Its translation is CASRFQGDIDYGYTF.

J is TRBJ1-5 and V is TRBV4-1, with D hard to call. This CDR3 comprises 16 residues. Germline CDR1 and CDR2: MGHRA and YSYEKL. V lost 5 bases to trimming and J lost 0 bases, with 14 bases between them. CDR3 DNA sequence: TGCGCCAGCAGCTTGTCGGGAGAGAATAGCAATCAGCCCCAGCATTTT. It translates to CASSLSGENSNQPQHF.

This clone was recorded once. The chain carries TRBV7-9 and TRBJ2-5; no definite D call. V was clipped by 5 bases and J by 2 bases, with 0 bases between them. The CDR3 covers 10 residues. Per the germline V gene, CDR1 is SEHNR and CDR2 is FQNEAQ (reference sequence). Here the CDR3 reads CASSQETQYF. CDR3 in DNA: TGTGCCAGCAGCCAAGAGACCCAGTACTTC. The full variable domain, rest sourced from reference TRBV7-9 and TRBJ2-5, is DTGVSQNPRHKITKRGQNVTFRCDPISEHNRLYWYRQTLGQGPEFLTYFQNEAQLEKSRLLSDRFSAERPKGSFSTLEIQRTEQGDSAMYLCASSQETQYFGPGTRLLVL.

V is TRBV7-2 and J is TRBJ2-7, with 10 nucleotides matching TRBD2. Germline V gene sequence: CDR1 SGHTA, CDR2 FQGNSA. The CDR3 loop spans 14 amino acids. J lost 3 bases, V lost 5 bases, and 4 bases had no gene match. CDR3 sequence (DNA): TGTGCCAGCAGCCCCGGGACTAGCGACTACGAGCAGTACTTC. This encodes CASSPGTSDYEQYF.

This rearrangement joins TRBV2 to TRBJ1-2; unclear D gene. Trimming took off 2 bases at V and 4 bases at J, with 11 bases between the two ends. This CDR3 is built from 14 residues. Germline V gene data show CDR1 as SNHLY and CDR2 as FYNNEI. In nucleotides, the CDR3 is TGTGCCAGCAGTGAAACATTAGGGATCTATGGCTACACCTTC. Its translation is CASSETLGIYGYTF.

V usage is TRBV4-1 and J usage is TRBJ2-1; tentatively, D is TRBD2 (6 bases). Trimming took 0 bases from V and 5 from J, leaving 17 bases between them. In germline, CDR1 is MGHRA, CDR2 YSYEKL. CDR3 length equals 17 residues. CDR3 loop: CASSQDLMGTRHNEQFF. CDR3 coding DNA: TGCGCCAGCAGCCAAGATCTTATGGGGACTCGTCACAATGAGCAGTTCTTC.

This chain links TRBV15 with TRBJ2-1; unclear D gene. Trimming removed 6 bases at V and 0 bases at J, with 6 bases between. CDR1 and CDR2 (germline): LNHNV, YYDKDF (reference sequence). This CDR3 spans 13 amino acids. CDR3 DNA: TGTGCCACCAGAGAGAGCTCCTACAATGAGCAGTTCTTC. Protein sequence: CATRESSYNEQFF. Together with reference TRBV15 and TRBJ2-1, the CDR3 gives the full variable domain: DAMVIQNPRYQVTQFGKPVTLSCSQTLNHNVMYWYQQKSSQAPKLLFHYYDKDFNNEADTPDNFQSRRPNTSFCFLDIRSPGLGDTAMYLCATRESSYNEQFFGPGTRLTVL.

The chain combines TRBV5-1 with TRBJ2-1, with 7 nucleotides matching TRBD1. CDR1 and CDR2 from the germline V gene are SGHRS and YFSETQ. After removal of 4 bases from V and 7 bases from J, the junction contained 8 bases not matched to a gene. The CDR3 length is 14 residues. CDR3 amino acids: CASSQIATGNEQFF. The CDR3 region has the DNA TGCGCCAGCAGCCAAATCGCGACAGGGAATGAGCAGTTCTTC.

The chain carries TRBV4-1 and TRBJ2-1; TRBD2 is a possible D gene (6 bases). Germline CDR1 and CDR2: MGHRA and YSYEKL. V dropped 1 base and J dropped 8 bases, with 12 bases sitting between them. This CDR3 is 14 amino acids long. DNA of the CDR3: TGCGCCAGCAGCCAAGTGGAGGGTGAGGATGAGCAGTTCTTC. It translates to CASSQVEGEDEQFF.

The chain uses TRBV28 and TRBJ2-3; D remains ambiguous. The CDR3 runs to 14 residues. The V and J ends lost 2 bases and 0 bases respectively, with 6 bases between them. Germline V CDR1 and CDR2: MDHEN, SYDVKM. The CDR3: CASSLKVSTDTQYF. In DNA form, the CDR3 reads TGTGCCAGCAGTTTAAAGGTCAGCACAGATACGCAGTATTTT.

This chain connects TRBV4-2 to TRBJ2-7, with D maybe TRBD2 (6 bases). Per germline, CDR1 LGHNA and CDR2 YNFKEQ. The CDR3 has 13 amino acids. V was cut by 1 base and J by 4 bases, with 8 bases left in between. The CDR3 sequence: CASSQGGEYEQYF. As DNA, the CDR3 is TGTGCCAGCAGCCAAGGGGGGGAGTACGAGCAGTACTTC.

The chain uses TRBV5-1 and TRBJ2-2; TRBD2 is a possible D gene (6 bases). The CDR3 is 15 amino acids. The V gene's germline CDR1 is SGHRS and CDR2 YFSETQ. The V end lost 0 bases, the J end lost 0 bases, and 6 bases lay between the germline ends. The CDR3 here is CASSLAGANTGELFF. In DNA form, the CDR3 reads TGCGCCAGCAGCTTGGCGGGGGCGAACACCGGGGAGCTGTTTTTT.

The J gene is TRBJ2-4, the V gene TRBV6-5, with D perhaps matching TRBD1 (6 bases). Between the trimmed V and J ends, which lost 6 bases and 5 bases, there was a span of 11 bases. Germline CDR1 MNHEY, CDR2 SVGAGI. CDR3 size: 13 residues. CDR3 protein: CASRSGHQNIQYF. DNA for the CDR3: TGTGCCAGCAGATCGGGACACCAAAACATTCAGTACTTC.

The table lists this clone with a count of one. The rearrangement uses TRBV28 and TRBJ1-1; no clear D. Between the trimmed V and J ends, which lost 7 bases and 2 bases, there was a span of 20 bases. CDR3 length: 16 residues. CDR1 MDHEN and CDR2 SYDVKM come from the germline V gene. This chain's CDR3 is CASTPPHFVPNTEAFF. In DNA, the CDR3 is TGTGCCAGCACCCCGCCCCATTTCGTACCCAACACTGAAGCTTTCTTT.

The chain recombines TRBV28 with TRBJ2-7; TRBD2 aligns across 11 bases. The CDR3 totals 14 residues. Germline-derived CDR1 and CDR2 are MDHEN and SYDVKM. Germline trimming cut 5 bases from V and 5 bases from J; bases unmatched to any gene: 5. The DNA of the CDR3 is TGTGCCAGCAGTCCACAGGGACTAGCGGACGAGCAGTACTTC. It translates to CASSPQGLADEQYF. The full variable domain, completed using reference TRBV28 and TRBJ2-7, is DVKVTQSSRYLVKRTGEKVFLECVQDMDHENMFWYRQDPGLGLRLIYFSYDVKMKEKGDIPEGYSVSREKKERFSLILESASTNQTSMYLCASSPQGLADEQYFGPGTRLTVT.